This T cell receptor beta chain stems from a study of Graves' ophthalmopathy and Graves' hyperthyroidism. This clonotype was observed a few times. The antigen remains undetermined. Amplified material comprised TCR beta CDR3 regions derived from RNA transcripts. An opening RT-PCR round employed HTBI primers and preceded a second-round multiplex PCR. TCRdb recomputed calls from the multiplex PCR reads with MiXCR, one row per CDR3 protein. Found here are 900,000 to 1,200,000 distinct CDR3 sequences, less than 45% of them singletons; the top ten hold 11%. Study results and limitations: Blood repertoires reportedly contained most expanded thyroid clonotypes above 0.001 frequency. In predicting ophthalmopathy progression, the model reached 65% to 71% sensitivity and under 75% specificity.

There are 15 residues in the CDR3. Germline trimming cut 9 bases from V and 1 base from J; bases unmatched to any gene: 9. Sequenced sample: peripheral blood or thyroid tissue (not recorded which). This sequence joins TRBV12-3 or TRBV12-4 and TRBJ2-5, with 9 bases aligning to TRBD1. The source of this sequence is an adult man with Graves' hyperthyroidism. This chain's CDR3 is CASCIGQGCQETQYF. CDR3 coding DNA: TGTGCCAGTTGTATTGGACAGGGGTGCCAAGAGACCCAGTACTTC.